This TCR beta chain originates from a study of OX40 agonist ivuxolimab in advanced cancers. Overall study: Patient treatment consisted of intravenous ivuxolimab administration every 2 weeks at 0.01 to 10 mg/kg.

Measured with immunoSEQ multiplex PCR; TCRdb has only the in-frame clones, and not every one. The data contain 50,000 or so clones, roughly 83% of them seen just once; the ten biggest clones take up 9.5% to 15%. Germline loops: CDR1 SGHRS, CDR2 YFSETQ. There are 14 residues in the CDR3. The trim removed 4 bases at V and 7 bases at J, leaving 7 bases unmatched. This clonotype was obtained from an adult with an advanced solid tumor such as melanoma, head and neck, liver or kidney cancer. The input for sequencing was CD4+ or CD8+ T cells sorted from blood, taken in a trial of the OX40 agonist ivuxolimab. The chain combines TRBV5-1 with TRBJ2-1, with TRBD1 identical over 8 bases. The DNA for the CDR3 is TGCGCCAGCAGCCCAGGACAGGGTGAAAATGAGCAGTTCTTC. It is translated as CASSPGQGENEQFF.